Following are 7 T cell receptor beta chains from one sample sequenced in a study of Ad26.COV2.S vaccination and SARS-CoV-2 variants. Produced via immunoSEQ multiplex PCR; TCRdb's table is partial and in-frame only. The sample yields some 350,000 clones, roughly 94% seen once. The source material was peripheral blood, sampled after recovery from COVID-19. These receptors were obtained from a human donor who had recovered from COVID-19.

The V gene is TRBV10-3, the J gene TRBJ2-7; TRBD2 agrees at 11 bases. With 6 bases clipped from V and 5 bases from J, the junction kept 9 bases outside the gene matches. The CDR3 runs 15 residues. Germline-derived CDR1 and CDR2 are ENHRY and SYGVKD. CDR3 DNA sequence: TGTGCCATCAGCGAATCCGGGACTAGCGGCGACGAGCAGTACTTC. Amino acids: CAISESGTSGDEQYF.

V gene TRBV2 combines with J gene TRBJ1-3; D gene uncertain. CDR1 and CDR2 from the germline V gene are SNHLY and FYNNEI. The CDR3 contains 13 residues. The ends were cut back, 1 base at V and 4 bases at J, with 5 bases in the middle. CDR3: CASSEGRGNTIYF. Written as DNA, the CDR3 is TGTGCCAGCAGTGAAGGGCGGGGAAACACCATATATTTT.

CDR3 nucleotides: TGTGCCAGCAGCTTGCTAGCGGGGGGACACACAGATACGCAGTATTTT. Amino acids: CASSLLAGGHTDTQYF. The chain couples TRBV7-2 to TRBJ2-3; 11 nucleotides line up with TRBD2. CDR1 and CDR2 from the germline V gene are SGHTA and FQGNSA. The trim removed 3 bases at V and 2 bases at J, leaving 4 bases unmatched. This CDR3 is 16 amino acids long.

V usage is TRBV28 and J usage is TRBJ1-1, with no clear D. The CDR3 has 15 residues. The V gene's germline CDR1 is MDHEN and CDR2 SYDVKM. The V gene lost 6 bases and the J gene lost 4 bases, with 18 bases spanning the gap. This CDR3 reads CASRPSVGSPTEAFF. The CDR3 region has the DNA TGTGCCAGCAGGCCCTCCGTTGGGTCCCCCACTGAAGCTTTCTTT.

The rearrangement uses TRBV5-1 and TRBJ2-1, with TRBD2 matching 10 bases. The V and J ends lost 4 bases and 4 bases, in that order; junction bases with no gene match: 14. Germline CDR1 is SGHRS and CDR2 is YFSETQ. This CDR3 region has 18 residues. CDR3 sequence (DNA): TGCGCCAGCAGCCCTTACGGCCCCGGGACTAGCGTTTACAATGAGCAGTTCTTC. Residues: CASSPYGPGTSVYNEQFF.

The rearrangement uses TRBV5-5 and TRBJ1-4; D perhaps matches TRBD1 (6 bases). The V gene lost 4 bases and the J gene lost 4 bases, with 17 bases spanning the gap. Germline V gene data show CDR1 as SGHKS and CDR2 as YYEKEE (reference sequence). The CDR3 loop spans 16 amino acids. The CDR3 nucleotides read TGTGCCAGCAGCCAAAACCTCCAGGGGTTTAATGAAAAACTGTTTTTT. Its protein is CASSQNLQGFNEKLFF.

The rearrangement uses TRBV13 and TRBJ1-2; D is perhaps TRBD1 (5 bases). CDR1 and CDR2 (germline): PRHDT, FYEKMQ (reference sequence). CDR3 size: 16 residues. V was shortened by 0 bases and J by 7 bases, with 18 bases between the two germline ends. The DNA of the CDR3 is TGTGCCAGCAGCTTAGGGCTACAGGAGGGCCTTAGTGGCTACACCTTC. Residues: CASSLGLQEGLSGYTF.